This T cell receptor beta chain was sequenced during a study of T cell responses to AZD1222 COVID-19 vaccine. Sequenced by immunoSEQ multiplex PCR; TCRdb stores in-frame clones only, minus some. The data contain roughly 200,000 clones, around 94% of them singletons. This clonotype originated in an adult who received the MenACWY meningococcal vaccine as a control. The sample was peripheral blood, taken 28 days after the second dose of the MenACWY control vaccine.

The CDR3 protein is CASSRTGEEQYF. In nucleotides, the CDR3 is TGTGCCAGCTCCCGTACAGGGGAGGAGCAGTACTTC. This chain connects TRBV18 to TRBJ2-7; 7 bases align to TRBD1. Germline V gives CDR1 KGHSH, CDR2 LQKENI. The CDR3 is 12 amino acids. J gave up 7 bases and V 6 bases, and 6 bases lay outside the gene matches.